These T cell receptor beta chains were read from a single sample in a study of cytomegalovirus exposure and HLA in healthy donors. Clones were sequenced by immunoSEQ multiplex PCR, and TCRdb holds only the in-frame ones, with some missing. Its clone listing holds 150,000 to 200,000 clones. Sequenced input: PBMCs. These receptors all come from a woman aged 55-75 years in good health and CMV-seronegative. CDR3s include the opening cysteine and the closing phenylalanine or tryptophan. A D gene is named only where the DNA matches it firmly.

D: .; J: TRBJ1-1; length: 15; V: TRBV7-9; CDR3: CASSPREGRLAEAFF; DNA: TGTGCCAGCAGCCCGAGAGAGGGCCGCCTGGCTGAAGCTTTCTTT
D: .; J: TRBJ2-2; length: 15; V: TRBV11-2; CDR3: CASSLSRKNTGELFF; DNA: TGTGCCAGCAGCTTATCTAGGAAGAACACCGGGGAGCTGTTTTTT
D: .; J: TRBJ1-1; length: 16; V: TRBV19; CDR3: CASKPRDSQIGTEAFF; DNA: TGTGCCAGTAAGCCACGGGACTCTCAAATAGGGACTGAAGCTTTCTTT
D: TRBD1; J: TRBJ1-6; length: 14; V: TRBV5-4; CDR3: CASRSGQTNSPLHF; DNA: TGTGCCAGCAGATCGGGACAGACTAATTCACCCCTCCACTTT
D: TRBD1; J: TRBJ1-4; length: 13; V: TRBV7-3; CDR3: CASTTGGSEKLFF; DNA: TGTGCCAGCACCACAGGGGGAAGTGAAAAACTGTTTTTT
D: .; J: TRBJ2-5; length: 20; V: TRBV19; CDR3: CASSIPVHRPGGQGGETQYF; DNA: TGTGCCAGTAGTATCCCGGTCCACCGGCCTGGAGGGCAGGGCGGGGAGACCCAGTACTTC
D: .; J: TRBJ2-3; length: 15; V: TRBV7-3; CDR3: CASSMGGTSTDTQYF; DNA: TGTGCCAGCAGCATGGGGGGAACTAGCACAGATACGCAGTATTTT
D: TRBD1; J: TRBJ2-7; length: 14; V: TRBV5-1; CDR3: CASSSLGQGYEQYF; DNA: TGCGCCAGCAGCTCCCTGGGACAGGGCTACGAGCAGTACTTC
D: .; J: TRBJ2-3; length: 15; V: TRBV18; CDR3: CASSPGTGITDTQYF; DNA: TGTGCCAGCTCACCCGGGACTGGAATCACAGATACGCAGTATTTT
D: .; J: TRBJ2-7; length: 15; V: TRBV4-3; CDR3: CASSQALGRAYEQYF; DNA: TGCGCCAGCAGCCAAGCCCTGGGGAGAGCCTACGAGCAGTACTTC
D: TRBD1; J: TRBJ2-5; length: 14; V: TRBV7-9; CDR3: CASSTTGGWETQYF; DNA: TGTGCCAGCAGCACGACAGGGGGCTGGGAGACCCAGTACTTC
D: TRBD1; J: TRBJ2-3; length: 19; V: TRBV11-2; CDR3: CASSRSPYLRGIGTDTQYF; DNA: TGTGCCAGCAGCCGATCACCGTATCTCAGGGGGATTGGCACAGATACGCAGTATTTT
D: TRBD1; J: TRBJ2-7; length: 13; V: TRBV6-5; CDR3: CASSDDRGPEQYF; DNA: TGTGCCAGCAGTGATGACAGGGGGCCCGAGCAGTACTTC
D: TRBD1; J: TRBJ2-3; length: 15; V: TRBV5-1; CDR3: CASSPDRGGKDTQYF; DNA: TGCGCCAGCAGCCCCGACAGGGGTGGTAAAGATACGCAGTATTTT
D: .; J: TRBJ2-2; length: 14; V: TRBV4-1; CDR3: CASSQAGNTGELFF; DNA: TGCGCCAGCAGCCAAGCCGGGAACACCGGGGAGCTGTTTTTT
D: .; J: TRBJ1-1; length: 12; V: TRBV7-2; CDR3: CASSSWNTEAFF; DNA: TGTGCCAGCAGCTCCTGGAACACTGAAGCTTTCTTT
D: TRBD1; J: TRBJ1-6; length: 15; V: TRBV7-8; CDR3: CASSPGDRDNSPLHF; DNA: TGTGCCAGCAGCCCAGGGGACAGGGATAATTCACCCCTCCACTTT
D: TRBD1; J: TRBJ2-5; length: 15; V: TRBV6-4; CDR3: CASGVTGWTQETQYF; DNA: TGTGCCAGCGGGGTGACAGGGTGGACTCAAGAGACCCAGTACTTC
D: .; J: TRBJ1-5; length: 16; V: TRBV19; CDR3: CASSIDSGLKVQPQHF; DNA: TGTGCCAGTAGTATAGACTCGGGACTCAAGGTCCAGCCCCAGCATTTT
D: .; J: TRBJ1-5; length: 15; V: TRBV19; CDR3: CASSPAAAPNQPQHF; DNA: TGTGCCAGTAGTCCCGCGGCAGCACCAAATCAGCCCCAGCATTTT
D: .; J: TRBJ2-7; length: 14; V: TRBV29-1; CDR3: CSVELVPGGGEQYF; DNA: TGCAGCGTTGAATTGGTACCCGGGGGAGGCGAGCAGTACTTC
D: TRBD1; J: TRBJ2-1; length: 14; V: TRBV5-1; CDR3: CASSSGQGSDEQFF; DNA: TGCGCCAGCAGCTCCGGACAGGGCTCTGATGAGCAGTTCTTC
D: TRBD2; J: TRBJ2-1; length: 15; V: TRBV19; CDR3: CASSITGTSDNEQFF; DNA: TGTGCCAGTAGTATAACCGGGACTAGTGACAATGAGCAGTTCTTC
D: .; J: TRBJ1-2; length: 14; V: TRBV4-3; CDR3: CASSQVSVSYGYTF; DNA: TGCGCCAGCAGCCAAGTGAGCGTCAGCTATGGCTACACCTTC
D: TRBD1; J: TRBJ1-2; length: 15; V: TRBV6-5; CDR3: CASNQGQGMVYGYTF; DNA: TGTGCCAGCAACCAAGGACAGGGTATGGTCTATGGCTACACCTTC
D: .; J: TRBJ2-7; length: 13; V: TRBV5-4; CDR3: CASSIDRAYEQYF; DNA: TGTGCCAGCAGCATTGACAGAGCCTACGAGCAGTACTTC
D: .; J: TRBJ1-3; length: 12; V: TRBV5-4; CDR3: CASSYQGNTIYF; DNA: TGTGCCAGCAGCTATCAAGGAAACACCATATATTTT
D: TRBD1; J: TRBJ2-1; length: 15; V: TRBV5-6; CDR3: CASSFRGHKANEQFF; DNA: TGTGCCAGCAGTTTCAGGGGGCACAAGGCAAATGAGCAGTTCTTC
D: .; J: TRBJ2-2; length: 15; V: TRBV11-2; CDR3: CASSFQIGYTGELFF; DNA: TGTGCCAGCAGCTTCCAGATCGGGTACACCGGGGAGCTGTTTTTT
D: TRBD1; J: TRBJ1-4; length: 14; V: TRBV7-2; CDR3: CASSLDRASEKLFF; DNA: TGTGCCAGCAGCTTGGACAGGGCGAGCGAAAAACTGTTTTTT
D: .; J: TRBJ1-6; length: 14; V: TRBV7-9; CDR3: CASSSRGNNSPLHF; DNA: TGTGCCAGCAGCTCCAGGGGAAATAATTCACCCCTCCACTTT
D: TRBD1; J: TRBJ1-5; length: 15; V: TRBV2; CDR3: CASRGQAIPNQPQHF; DNA: TGTGCCAGCAGGGGACAGGCGATACCCAATCAGCCCCAGCATTTT
D: TRBD2; J: TRBJ2-1; length: 16; V: TRBV5-1; CDR3: CASSKPGLAGVNEQFF; DNA: TGCGCCAGCAGCAAACCGGGACTAGCGGGAGTCAATGAGCAGTTCTTC
D: .; J: TRBJ1-5; length: 14; V: TRBV19; CDR3: CASSLRQAYQPQHF; DNA: TGTGCCAGTAGTCTTAGACAGGCTTATCAGCCCCAGCATTTT
D: .; J: TRBJ2-2; length: 14; V: TRBV7-9; CDR3: CASSLGAGAGELFF; DNA: TGTGCCAGCAGCTTGGGGGCAGGGGCCGGGGAGCTGTTTTTT
D: .; J: TRBJ2-5; length: 13; V: TRBV5-1; CDR3: CASSFDIQETQYF; DNA: TGCGCCAGCAGCTTCGACATCCAAGAGACCCAGTACTTC
D: TRBD2; J: TRBJ2-1; length: 16; V: TRBV18; CDR3: CASSPLTSGAYNEQFF; DNA: TGTGCCAGCTCACCGCTTACTAGCGGGGCCTACAATGAGCAGTTCTTC
D: TRBD2; J: TRBJ2-7; length: 15; V: TRBV25-1; CDR3: CASSESGTFTYEQYF; DNA: TGTGCCAGCAGTGAAAGCGGGACTTTCACCTACGAGCAGTACTTC
D: TRBD1; J: TRBJ1-1; length: 13; V: TRBV5-1; CDR3: CASSFDRGGEAFF; DNA: TGCGCCAGCAGCTTCGACAGGGGAGGTGAAGCTTTCTTT
D: TRBD1; J: TRBJ2-7; length: 14; V: TRBV5-1; CDR3: CASSLGTDTYEQYF; DNA: TGCGCCAGCAGCCTGGGGACAGACACTTACGAGCAGTACTTC
D: TRBD2; J: TRBJ2-1; length: 15; V: TRBV7-3; CDR3: CASSPTSGAPNEQFF; DNA: TGTGCCAGCAGCCCTACTAGCGGGGCCCCCAATGAGCAGTTCTTC
D: .; J: TRBJ1-5; length: 12; V: TRBV7-9; CDR3: CASSLSEETRHF; DNA: TGTGCCAGCAGCTTATCAGAGGAGACTCGGCATTTT
D: TRBD1; J: TRBJ1-6; length: 16; V: TRBV4-1; CDR3: CASSQAGGRNNSPLHF; DNA: TGCGCCAGCAGCCAAGCAGGGGGTAGGAATAATTCACCCCTCCACTTT
D: .; J: TRBJ2-7; length: 12; V: TRBV7-8; CDR3: CASSRRADEQYF; DNA: TGTGCCAGCAGCAGAAGAGCTGACGAGCAGTACTTC
D: .; J: TRBJ2-1; length: 13; V: TRBV6-1; CDR3: CASSVYSNNEQFF; DNA: TGTGCCAGCAGTGTTTACAGCAACAATGAGCAGTTCTTC
D: .; J: TRBJ2-3; length: 12; V: TRBV5-4; CDR3: CASSLPADTQYF; DNA: TGTGCCAGCAGCTTACCGGCAGATACGCAGTATTTT
D: .; J: TRBJ2-7; length: 14; V: TRBV6-1; CDR3: CATRGVTGGYEQYF; DNA: TGTGCCACAAGGGGGGTCACGGGGGGCTACGAGCAGTACTTC
D: TRBD1; J: TRBJ1-1; length: 14; V: TRBV19; CDR3: CASSASFDRAEAFF; DNA: TGTGCCAGTAGTGCTTCCTTTGACAGGGCTGAAGCTTTCTTT
D: TRBD1; J: TRBJ1-4; length: 14; V: TRBV7-9; CDR3: CASSLDRGNEKLFF; DNA: TGTGCCAGCAGTCTCGACAGGGGTAATGAAAAACTGTTTTTT
D: .; J: TRBJ1-1; length: 15; V: TRBV6-5; CDR3: CASSYSRRSNTEAFF; DNA: TGTGCCAGCAGTTACTCCCGGAGATCGAACACTGAAGCTTTCTTT
D: .; J: TRBJ1-1; length: 16; V: TRBV10-3; CDR3: CAISGRGGDENTEAFF; DNA: TGTGCCATCAGTGGCCGGGGGGGGGATGAGAACACTGAAGCTTTCTTT
D: .; J: TRBJ2-1; length: 15; V: TRBV11-2; CDR3: CASSLVGEGYNEQFF; DNA: TGTGCCAGCAGCTTAGTCGGGGAAGGCTACAATGAGCAGTTCTTC
D: TRBD1; J: TRBJ1-2; length: 14; V: TRBV5-1; CDR3: CASSPRTGNYGYTF; DNA: TGCGCCAGCAGCCCTAGGACAGGCAACTATGGCTACACCTTC